Listed below are T cell receptor beta chains from one sample, sequenced in a study of blood T cell repertoires in COVID-19. Generated by immunoSEQ multiplex PCR, the TCRdb table keeps only in-frame clones and is missing some. The sample has roughly 290,000 clones, 70% to 90% seen once. The material sequenced was PBMCs or T cells enriched from blood (not recorded which). The receptors shown here come from a woman aged 25-40 years who had recovered from COVID-19. The CDR3 runs from the conserved cysteine through the conserved F or W. A D gene is named only where the DNA matches it firmly. Clone sizes are given selectively: once, few, many, or a class where the clone is expanded.

NA	NA	TRBV10-2	TRBJ1-1	TGCGCCAGCAGGGAGTGGGAGATGAACACTGAAGCTTTCTTT	CASREWEMNTEAFF
NA	NA	TRBV15	TRBJ2-7	TGTGCCACCAGCAGGGATTTAGCGCCGGGGGAGCAGTACTTC	CATSRDLAPGEQYF
TRBD1	NA	TRBV7-2	TRBJ2-2	TGTGCCAGCAGCCCAGGACAGGGGGCGAACACCGGGGAGCTGTTTTTT	CASSPGQGANTGELFF
TRBD1	NA	TRBV10-3	TRBJ2-1	TGTGCCATCAAGGGACAGACAACGAAGGAGCAGTTCTTC	CAIKGQTTKEQFF
TRBD1	NA	TRBV6-6	TRBJ1-5	TGTGCCAGCAGCGATATTCAGGGGGTAAATCAGCCCCAGCATTTT	CASSDIQGVNQPQHF
TRBD1	few	TRBV2	TRBJ2-1	TGTGCCAGCAGGGGGACAGGGGGGGCAATGATGCAGTTCTTC	CASRGTGGAMMQFF
NA	NA	TRBV28	TRBJ2-3	TGTGCCAGCAGTTTTTGGCGGGACCGACGAATTGACACAGATACGCAGTATTTT	CASSFWRDRRIDTDTQYF
TRBD2	NA	TRBV19	TRBJ2-2	TGTGCCACTCGACTAGCGGGAGGAGGGGGGACCGGGGAGCTGTTTTTT	CATRLAGGGGTGELFF
NA	NA	TRBV7-8	TRBJ1-1	TGTGCCAGCAGCTTCTGGGAGGGCACTGAAGCTTTCTTT	CASSFWEGTEAFF
TRBD1	NA	TRBV9	TRBJ1-3	TGTGCCAGCAGCCTGGGACAGTCTGGAAACACCATATATTTT	CASSLGQSGNTIYF
TRBD1	NA	TRBV15	TRBJ2-7	TGTGCCACCAGCGGGGGACAGCCGGGGATGTTGGAGCAGTACTTC	CATSGGQPGMLEQYF
NA	NA	TRBV7-9	TRBJ2-1	TGTGCCAGCAGCTGGCCCGGACTCCCGGGGGAGCAGTTCTTC	CASSWPGLPGEQFF
NA	NA	TRBV5-1	TRBJ2-5	TGCGCCAGCAGCTTGGGACTAGTCCAAGAGACCCAGTACTTC	CASSLGLVQETQYF
TRBD1	NA	TRBV7-3	TRBJ1-1	TGTGCCAGCAGCTTAAGGGTCCGGGACAGGGGGTTCCCGAACACTGAAGCTTTCTTT	CASSLRVRDRGFPNTEAFF
NA	NA	TRBV27	TRBJ2-5	TGTGCCAGCAGGCCCTACAGGGACGGGGAGACCCAGTACTTC	CASRPYRDGETQYF
NA	NA	TRBV2	TRBJ1-2	TGTGCCAGCAGTGCGACAGGAACAACGGGTGGCTACACCTTC	CASSATGTTGGYTF
NA	NA	TRBV2	TRBJ1-2	TGTGCCAGCAGCGATGGAGGGTCGAGCTATGGCTACACCTTC	CASSDGGSSYGYTF
TRBD2	NA	TRBV5-1	TRBJ2-1	TGCGCCAGCGAGACTAGCGGGGTATTGGGGCAGTTCTTC	CASETSGVLGQFF
NA	NA	TRBV11-2	TRBJ1-4	TGTGCCAGCAGCTTGCGGACGGGACTTGTAAATGAAAAACTGTTTTTT	CASSLRTGLVNEKLFF
TRBD1	NA	TRBV12-3/TRBV12-4	TRBJ1-1	TGTGCCAGCAGAGAGACAGGGGTCACTGAAGCTTTCTTT	CASRETGVTEAFF
NA	NA	TRBV7-8	TRBJ2-5	TGTGCCAGCAGCTTAGATTACCAGGCCCTCGGTGAGACCCAGTACTTC	CASSLDYQALGETQYF
TRBD2	NA	TRBV7-9	TRBJ2-1	TGTGCCAGCAGCTTAGTAGCGGGTGAGCAGTTCTTC	CASSLVAGEQFF
NA	NA	TRBV28	TRBJ2-7	TGTGCCAGCAGCACCGTTATGGGGGCGTCCTACGAGCAGTACTTC	CASSTVMGASYEQYF
NA	NA	TRBV28	TRBJ1-2	TGTGCCATATCCCCACAGCCGTATGGCTACACCTTC	CAISPQPYGYTF
NA	NA	TRBV6-5	TRBJ1-1	TGTGCCAGCAGTCAGATGAACACTGAAGCTTTCTTT	CASSQMNTEAFF
NA	NA	TRBV20-1	TRBJ2-1	TGCAGCCCCGAGGGTAGGGATGAGCAGTTCTTC	CSPEGRDEQFF
NA	NA	TRBV24-1	TRBJ1-5	TGTGCCACCAGTGATGGTGGGGGGACCGGGCAGCCCCAGCATTTT	CATSDGGGTGQPQHF
TRBD2	NA	TRBV6-5	TRBJ2-3	TGTGCCAGCAGGTTACTAGCGACAGATACGCAGTATTTT	CASRLLATDTQYF
TRBD1	few	TRBV13	TRBJ1-1	TGTGCCAGCAGCTCGAGACAGGGTGGAAGGTACACTGAAGCTTTCTTT	CASSSRQGGRYTEAFF
NA	NA	TRBV9	TRBJ1-6	TGTGCCAGCAGCGTAGGTCGAGATTCACCCCTCCACTTT	CASSVGRDSPLHF
NA	NA	TRBV7-9	TRBJ2-7	TGTGCCAGCAGCCCGCTGAGCCACGAGCAGTACTTC	CASSPLSHEQYF
TRBD2	NA	TRBV6-1	TRBJ2-1	TGTGCCAGCAGTGCTCGACTAGCGGGGGCCCTCAGCTCCTACAATGAGCAGTTCTTC	CASSARLAGALSSYNEQFF
NA	NA	TRBV3-1/TRBV3-2	TRBJ1-2	TGTGCCAGCAGCCAAACGGGGGACTATGGCTACACCTTC	CASSQTGDYGYTF
NA	NA	TRBV2	TRBJ2-2	TGTGCCAGCAGTGTGTCCGGGACTTACACCGGGGAGCTGTTTTTT	CASSVSGTYTGELFF
TRBD2	NA	TRBV7-9	TRBJ2-5	TGTGCCAGCAGTGTCCTAGCGGGGGGGCCGTTAGAGACCCAGTACTTC	CASSVLAGGPLETQYF
NA	NA	TRBV27	TRBJ1-5	TGTGCCAGCAGTCGGGGAGGGTATAGCAATCAGCCCCAGCATTTT	CASSRGGYSNQPQHF
TRBD1	NA	TRBV6-6	TRBJ1-3	TGTGCCAGCAGTCCAGGGGGCCTAAACTACTTCTCTGGAAACACCATATATTTT	CASSPGGLNYFSGNTIYF
NA	NA	TRBV10-3	TRBJ2-5	TGTGCCATCAGTGAGGCGGGAGAGACCCAGTACTTC	CAISEAGETQYF
TRBD1	NA	TRBV15	TRBJ2-2	TGTGCCACCAGGTCCTTGGACAGGAGCACCGGGGAGCTGTTTTTT	CATRSLDRSTGELFF
TRBD1	NA	TRBV27	TRBJ2-7	TGTGCCAGCAGTTTCTTCCCCCTCCGGGACAGGGAGACCTACGAGCAGTACTTC	CASSFFPLRDRETYEQYF
NA	NA	TRBV28	TRBJ1-1	TGTGCCAGCAGTCCCCCTCGGGAGAACACTGAAGCTTTCTTT	CASSPPRENTEAFF
NA	NA	TRBV20-1	TRBJ2-2	TGCAGTGCTGAGGGAACCGGGGAGCTGTTTTTT	CSAEGTGELFF
NA	NA	TRBV5-8	TRBJ1-5	TGTGCCAGCAGCTTGCCAGGGAATCAGCCCCAGCATTTT	CASSLPGNQPQHF
NA	NA	TRBV7-3	TRBJ1-1	TGTGCCAGCAGCTTACTGGGGGGAGGAGGTGAAGCTTTCTTT	CASSLLGGGGEAFF
TRBD2	NA	TRBV24-1	TRBJ2-4	TGTGCCACCAGTGCCCCCGGACTAGCGGGAGGTGCGTACATTCAGTACTTC	CATSAPGLAGGAYIQYF
TRBD2	few	TRBV9	TRBJ2-3	TGTGCCAGCAGCGTCACCCTGCGGGGGAGAAGCACAGATACGCAGTATTTT	CASSVTLRGRSTDTQYF
TRBD2	NA	TRBV5-4	TRBJ2-5	TGTGCCAGCAGCTCCGGGACTAGCGGGGGGGCTGGAGAGACCCAGTACTTC	CASSSGTSGGAGETQYF